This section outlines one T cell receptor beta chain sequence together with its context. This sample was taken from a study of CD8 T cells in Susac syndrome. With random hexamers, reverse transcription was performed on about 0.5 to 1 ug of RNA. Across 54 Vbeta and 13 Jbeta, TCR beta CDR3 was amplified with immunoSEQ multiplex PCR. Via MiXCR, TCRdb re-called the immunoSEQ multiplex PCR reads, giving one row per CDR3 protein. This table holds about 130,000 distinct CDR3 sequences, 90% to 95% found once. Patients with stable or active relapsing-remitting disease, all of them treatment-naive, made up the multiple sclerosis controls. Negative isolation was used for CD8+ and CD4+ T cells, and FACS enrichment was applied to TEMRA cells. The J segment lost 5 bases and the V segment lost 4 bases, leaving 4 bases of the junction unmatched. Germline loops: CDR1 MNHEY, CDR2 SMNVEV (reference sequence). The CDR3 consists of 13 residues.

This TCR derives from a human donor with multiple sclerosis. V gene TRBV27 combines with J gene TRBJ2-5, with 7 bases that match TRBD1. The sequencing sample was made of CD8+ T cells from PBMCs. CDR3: CASSSQGRETQYF. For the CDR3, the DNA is TGTGCCAGCAGTTCACAGGGGCGGGAGACCCAGTACTTC.